This T cell receptor beta chain emerged from a study of T cell repertoires in aging, cancer and after chemotherapy. Study at large: Donor ages fell into six groups from 30 or younger up to 70 or older.

The template was genomic DNA from peripheral blood, not RNA. The V end was cut by 8 bases, the J end by 8 bases, with 21 bases between. Germline values: CDR1 GTSNPN, CDR2 SVGIG (reference sequence). The CDR3 covers 13 residues. Remarks on this clonotype: Its antigen is undetermined.

TRB rearrangements spanning V, D and J were amplified using mixed TRB-A/B primers. From the multiplex PCR reads, TCRdb called clonotypes with MiXCR, one entry per CDR3 protein. This table has roughly 2,300 distinct CDR3 sequences, about 24% appearing once. Regarding the study as a whole: In healthy donors, age-related TCR diversity loss mainly reflected lost richness. No conclusions about immunological memory after chemotherapy can be drawn from the repertoire data. Age-matched healthy donors had significantly more diverse, less clonal blood TCR repertoires than untreated cancer patients.

This chain links TRBV30 with TRBJ1-2; D gene ambiguous. Sequenced input: blood. The TCR sequence derives from a human donor with a solid tumor. The CDR3 sequence: CASSWTLLRGYTF. CDR3 nucleotides: TGTGCCAGTAGTTGGACCCTCCTCCGGGGCTACACCTTC.